This T cell receptor beta chain was profiled in a study of cytomegalovirus exposure and HLA in healthy donors. With 60 Vbeta and 13 Jbeta primers, the PCR was carried out. The table came from immunoSEQ multiplex PCR; TCRdb's copy has only in-frame clones and leaves some out. Of fewer than 200,000 clones detected, 76% appear once; the ten largest clones hold 1.3% to 1.5%. The germline CDR1 and CDR2 sequences are SGHDT and YYEEEE. The V and J ends lost 3 bases and 5 bases, in that order; junction bases with no gene match: 14. CDR3 length equals 17 residues. Study findings and constraints: HLA allele associations emerged for 15,000 to 20,000 TCR beta sequences in a later analysis, at 0.05 false discovery rate. Analyzed later, most CMV-associated TCR beta chains appeared HLA-restricted. Analysis was performed later, and it showed HLA-associated TCR beta chains to be more clonally expanded than equally common others. What was likely a sequencing artifact was a cluster of highly shared sequence variants.

Only one count was recorded for this clone. The antigen is undetermined. The sequence was collected from a man in his 60s in good health and CMV-seronegative. The sequenced sample was PBMCs. V gene TRBV5-6 combines with J gene TRBJ2-5, with 9 bases identical to TRBD2. In DNA form, the CDR3 reads TGTGCCAGCAGCTCGGGGGCGGGGGGGCTTCAGGGGGAGACCCAGTACTTC. It encodes CASSSGAGGLQGETQYF.